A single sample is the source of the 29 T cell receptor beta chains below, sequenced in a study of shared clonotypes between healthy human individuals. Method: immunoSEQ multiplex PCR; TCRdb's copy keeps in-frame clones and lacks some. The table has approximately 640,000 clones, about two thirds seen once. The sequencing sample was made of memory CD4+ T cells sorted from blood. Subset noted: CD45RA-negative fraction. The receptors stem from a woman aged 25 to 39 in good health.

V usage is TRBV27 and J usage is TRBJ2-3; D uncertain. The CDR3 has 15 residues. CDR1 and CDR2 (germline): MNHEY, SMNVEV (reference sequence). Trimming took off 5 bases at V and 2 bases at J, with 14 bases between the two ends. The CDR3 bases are TGTGCCAGCAGTCCCCCCCCGTGGATCACAGATACGCAGTATTTT. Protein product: CASSPPPWITDTQYF.

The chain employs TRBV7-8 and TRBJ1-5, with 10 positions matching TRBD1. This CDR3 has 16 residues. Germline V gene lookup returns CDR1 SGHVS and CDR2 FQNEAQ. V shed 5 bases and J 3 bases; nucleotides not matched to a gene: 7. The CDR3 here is CASSNGTGEINQPQHF. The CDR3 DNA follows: TGTGCCAGCAGCAACGGGACAGGGGAGATCAATCAGCCCCAGCATTTT.

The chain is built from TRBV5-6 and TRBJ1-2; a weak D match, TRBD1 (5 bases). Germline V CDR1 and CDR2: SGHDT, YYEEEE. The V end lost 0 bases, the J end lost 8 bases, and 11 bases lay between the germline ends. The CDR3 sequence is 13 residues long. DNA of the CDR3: TGTGCCAGCAGCTTGGGCAGGGTTGAGGGCTACACCTTC. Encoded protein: CASSLGRVEGYTF. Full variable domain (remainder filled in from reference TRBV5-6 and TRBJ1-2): DAGVTQSPTHLIKTRGQQVTLRCSPKSGHDTVSWYQQALGQGPQFIFQYYEEEERQRGNFPDRFSGHQFPNYSSELNVNALLLGDSALYLCASSLGRVEGYTFGSGTRLTVV.

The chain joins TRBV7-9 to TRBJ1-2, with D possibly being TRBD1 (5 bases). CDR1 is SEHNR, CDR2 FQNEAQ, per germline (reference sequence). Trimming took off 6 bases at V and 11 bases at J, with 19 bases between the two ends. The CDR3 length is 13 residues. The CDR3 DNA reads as TGTGCCAGCAGTATTCAGGGAACTTCGGGTTACACCTTC. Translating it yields CASSIQGTSGYTF.

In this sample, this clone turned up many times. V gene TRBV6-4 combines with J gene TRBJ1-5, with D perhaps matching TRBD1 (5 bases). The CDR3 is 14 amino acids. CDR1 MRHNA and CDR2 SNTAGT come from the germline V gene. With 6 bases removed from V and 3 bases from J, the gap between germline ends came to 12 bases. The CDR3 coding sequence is TGTGCCAGCAGCGCCGGGGGGAACAATCAGCCCCAGCATTTT. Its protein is CASSAGGNNQPQHF.

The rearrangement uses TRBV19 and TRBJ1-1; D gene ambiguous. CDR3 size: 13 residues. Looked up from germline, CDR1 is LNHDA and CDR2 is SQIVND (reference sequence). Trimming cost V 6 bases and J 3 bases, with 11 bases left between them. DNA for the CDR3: TGTGCCAGTAGCTTGCTGGCCCACACTGAAGCTTTCTTT. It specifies CASSLLAHTEAFF.

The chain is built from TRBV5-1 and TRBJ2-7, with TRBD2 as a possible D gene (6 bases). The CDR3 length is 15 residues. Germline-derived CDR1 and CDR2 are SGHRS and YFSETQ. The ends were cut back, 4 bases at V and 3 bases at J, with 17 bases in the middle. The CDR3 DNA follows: TGCGCCAGCAGCCTCACCGGGAGCTTAAACTACGAGCAGTACTTC. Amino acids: CASSLTGSLNYEQYF.

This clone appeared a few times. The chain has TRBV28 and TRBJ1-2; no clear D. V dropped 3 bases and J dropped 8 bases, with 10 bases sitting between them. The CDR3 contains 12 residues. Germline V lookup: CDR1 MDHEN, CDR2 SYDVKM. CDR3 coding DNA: TGTGCCAGCAGTTTTACCCCAAGGGGCTACACCTTC. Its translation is CASSFTPRGYTF.

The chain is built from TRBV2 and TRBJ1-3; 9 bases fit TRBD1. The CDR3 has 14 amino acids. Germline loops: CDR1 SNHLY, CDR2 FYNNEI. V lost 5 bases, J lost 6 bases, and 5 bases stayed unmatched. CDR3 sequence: CASSRTGALNTIYF. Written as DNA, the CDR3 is TGTGCCAGCAGTCGGACAGGGGCTCTAAACACCATATATTTT.

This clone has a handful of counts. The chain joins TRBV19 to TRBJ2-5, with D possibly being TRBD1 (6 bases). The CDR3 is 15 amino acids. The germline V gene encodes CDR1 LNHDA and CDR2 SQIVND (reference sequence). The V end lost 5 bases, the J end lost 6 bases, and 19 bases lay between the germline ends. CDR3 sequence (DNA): TGTGCCAGTAGTTTCCCCTCCTTAACAGGGAAGACCCAGTACTTC. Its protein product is CASSFPSLTGKTQYF.

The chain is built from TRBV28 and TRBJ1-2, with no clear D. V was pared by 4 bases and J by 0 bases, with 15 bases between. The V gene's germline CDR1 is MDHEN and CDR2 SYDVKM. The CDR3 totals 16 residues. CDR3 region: CASSSAEGLPNYGYTF. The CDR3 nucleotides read TGTGCCAGCAGTTCCGCGGAGGGCCTCCCTAACTATGGCTACACCTTC.

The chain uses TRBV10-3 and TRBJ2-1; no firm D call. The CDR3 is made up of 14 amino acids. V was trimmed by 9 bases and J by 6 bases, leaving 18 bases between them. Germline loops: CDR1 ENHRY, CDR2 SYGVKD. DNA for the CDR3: TGTGCCATGGGGATTACAAGGACCGGCAATGAGCAGTTCTTC. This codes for CAMGITRTGNEQFF.

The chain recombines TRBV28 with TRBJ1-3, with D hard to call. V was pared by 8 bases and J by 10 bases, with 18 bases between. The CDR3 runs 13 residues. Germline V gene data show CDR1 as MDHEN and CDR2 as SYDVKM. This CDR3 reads CASRITAPGTIYF. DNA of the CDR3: TGTGCCAGCCGAATCACAGCTCCCGGAACCATATATTTT. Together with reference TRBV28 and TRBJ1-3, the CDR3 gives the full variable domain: DVKVTQSSRYLVKRTGEKVFLECVQDMDHENMFWYRQDPGLGLRLIYFSYDVKMKEKGDIPEGYSVSREKKERFSLILESASTNQTSMYLCASRITAPGTIYFGEGSWLTVV.

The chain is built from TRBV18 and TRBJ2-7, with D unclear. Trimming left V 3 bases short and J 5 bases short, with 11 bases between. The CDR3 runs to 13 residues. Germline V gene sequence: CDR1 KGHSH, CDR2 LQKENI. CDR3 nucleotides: TGTGCCAGCTCACCCAAGCTTGGCCACGAGCAGTACTTC. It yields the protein CASSPKLGHEQYF.

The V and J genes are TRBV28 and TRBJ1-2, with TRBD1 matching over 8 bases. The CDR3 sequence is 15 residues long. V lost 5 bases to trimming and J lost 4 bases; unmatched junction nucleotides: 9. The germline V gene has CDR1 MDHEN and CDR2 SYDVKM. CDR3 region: CASSTRSGGGYGYTF. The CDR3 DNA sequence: TGTGCCAGCAGTACCCGGTCAGGGGGCGGCTATGGCTACACCTTC.

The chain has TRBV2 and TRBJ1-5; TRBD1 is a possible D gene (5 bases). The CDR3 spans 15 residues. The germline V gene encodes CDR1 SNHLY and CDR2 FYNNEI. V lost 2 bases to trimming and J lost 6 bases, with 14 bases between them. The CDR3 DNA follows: TGTGCCAGCAGTGAATCGATGGGGGGGGGTCAGCCCCAGCATTTT. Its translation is CASSESMGGGQPQHF.

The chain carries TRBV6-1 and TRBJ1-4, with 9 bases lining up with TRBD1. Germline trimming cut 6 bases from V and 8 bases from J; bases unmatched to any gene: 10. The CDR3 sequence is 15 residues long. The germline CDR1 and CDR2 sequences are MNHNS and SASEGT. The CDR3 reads CASRGRGQGGEKLFF. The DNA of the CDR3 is TGTGCCAGCAGGGGGAGGGGACAGGGAGGAGAAAAACTGTTTTTT.

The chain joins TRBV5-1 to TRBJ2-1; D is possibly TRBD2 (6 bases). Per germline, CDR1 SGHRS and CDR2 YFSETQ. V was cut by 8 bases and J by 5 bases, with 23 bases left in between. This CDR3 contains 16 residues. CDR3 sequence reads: CASGTNSGGPDNEQFF. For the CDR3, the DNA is TGCGCCAGTGGGACCAACTCAGGAGGGCCGGACAATGAGCAGTTCTTC.

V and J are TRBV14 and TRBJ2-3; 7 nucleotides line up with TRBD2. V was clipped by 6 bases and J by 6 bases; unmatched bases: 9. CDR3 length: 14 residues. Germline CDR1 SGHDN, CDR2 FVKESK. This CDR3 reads CASSRSGARDTQYF. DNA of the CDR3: TGTGCCAGCAGTCGGAGCGGGGCTCGGGATACGCAGTATTTT.

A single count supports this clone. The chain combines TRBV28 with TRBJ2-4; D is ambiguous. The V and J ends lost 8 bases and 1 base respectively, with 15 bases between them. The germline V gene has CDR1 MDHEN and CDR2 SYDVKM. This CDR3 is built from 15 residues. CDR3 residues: CASLTNRVAKNIQYF. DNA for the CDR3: TGTGCCAGCTTAACAAACAGAGTTGCCAAAAACATTCAGTACTTC.

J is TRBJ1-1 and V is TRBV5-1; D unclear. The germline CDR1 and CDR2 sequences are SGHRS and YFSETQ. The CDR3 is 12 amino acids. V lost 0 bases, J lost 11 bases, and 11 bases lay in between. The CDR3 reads CASSLDVGPAFF. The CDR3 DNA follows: TGCGCCAGCAGCTTGGACGTTGGACCCGCTTTCTTT.

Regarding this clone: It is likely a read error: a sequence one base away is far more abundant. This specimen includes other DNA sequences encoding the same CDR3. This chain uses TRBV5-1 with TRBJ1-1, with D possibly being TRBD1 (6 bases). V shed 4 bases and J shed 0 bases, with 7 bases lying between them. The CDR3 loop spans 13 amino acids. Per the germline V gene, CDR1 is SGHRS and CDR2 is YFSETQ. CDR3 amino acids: CASSGQLNTEAFF. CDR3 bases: TGCGCCAGCAGCGGACAGCTGAACACTGAAGCTTTCTTT. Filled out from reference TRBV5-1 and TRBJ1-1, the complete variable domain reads KAGVTQTPRYLIKTRGQQVTLSCSPISGHRSVSWYQQTPGQGLQFLFEYFSETQRNKGNFPGRFSGRQFSNSRSEMNVSTLELGDSALYLCASSGQLNTEAFFGQGTRLTVV.

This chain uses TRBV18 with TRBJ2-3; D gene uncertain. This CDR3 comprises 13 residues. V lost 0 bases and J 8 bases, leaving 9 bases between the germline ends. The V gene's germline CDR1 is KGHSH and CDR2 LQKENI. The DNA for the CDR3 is TGTGCCAGCTCACCACCGGCGCTTCCTACGCAGTATTTT. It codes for CASSPPALPTQYF.

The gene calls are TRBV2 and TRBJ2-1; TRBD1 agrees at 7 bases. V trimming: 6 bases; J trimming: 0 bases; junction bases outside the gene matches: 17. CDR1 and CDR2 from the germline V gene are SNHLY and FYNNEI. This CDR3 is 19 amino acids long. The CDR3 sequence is CASREQGRSNRFSYNEQFF. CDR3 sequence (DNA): TGTGCCAGCAGAGAACAGGGGCGGAGTAATAGGTTCTCCTACAATGAGCAGTTCTTC.

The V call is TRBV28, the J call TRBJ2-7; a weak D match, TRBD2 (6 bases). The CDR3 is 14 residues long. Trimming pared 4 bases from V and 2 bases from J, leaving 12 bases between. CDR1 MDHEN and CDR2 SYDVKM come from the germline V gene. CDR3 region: CASSWGLEAYEQYF. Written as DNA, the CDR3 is TGTGCCAGCAGTTGGGGACTGGAGGCCTACGAGCAGTACTTC.

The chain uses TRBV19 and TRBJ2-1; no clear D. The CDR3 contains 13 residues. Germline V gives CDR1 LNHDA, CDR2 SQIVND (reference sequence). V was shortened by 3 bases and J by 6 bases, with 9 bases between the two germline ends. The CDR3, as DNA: TGTGCCAGTAGTATCGGCAACAGCAATGAGCAGTTCTTC. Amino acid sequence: CASSIGNSNEQFF.

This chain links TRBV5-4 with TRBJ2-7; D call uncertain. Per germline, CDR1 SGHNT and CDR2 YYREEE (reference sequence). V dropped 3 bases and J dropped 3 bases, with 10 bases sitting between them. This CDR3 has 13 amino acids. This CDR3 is CASSSGRSYEQYF. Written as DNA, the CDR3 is TGTGCCAGCAGCTCTGGACGGAGCTACGAGCAGTACTTC.

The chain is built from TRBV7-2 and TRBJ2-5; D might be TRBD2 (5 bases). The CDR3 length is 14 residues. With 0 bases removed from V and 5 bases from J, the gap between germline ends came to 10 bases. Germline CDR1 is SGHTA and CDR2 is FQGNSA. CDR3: CASSLAVSEETQYF. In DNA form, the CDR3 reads TGTGCCAGCAGCTTAGCGGTTAGCGAGGAGACCCAGTACTTC.

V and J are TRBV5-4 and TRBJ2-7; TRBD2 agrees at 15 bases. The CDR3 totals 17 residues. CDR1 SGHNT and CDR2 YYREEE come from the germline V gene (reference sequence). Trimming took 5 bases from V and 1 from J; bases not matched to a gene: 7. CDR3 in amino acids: CASSPGTSGRTSYEQYF. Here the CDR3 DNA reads TGTGCCAGCAGTCCCGGGACTAGCGGGAGGACATCCTACGAGCAGTACTTC. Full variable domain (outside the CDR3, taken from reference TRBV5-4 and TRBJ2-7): ETGVTQSPTHLIKTRGQQVTLRCSSQSGHNTVSWYQQALGQGPQFIFQYYREEENGRGNFPPRFSGLQFPNYSSELNVNALELDDSALYLCASSPGTSGRTSYEQYFGPGTRLTVT.